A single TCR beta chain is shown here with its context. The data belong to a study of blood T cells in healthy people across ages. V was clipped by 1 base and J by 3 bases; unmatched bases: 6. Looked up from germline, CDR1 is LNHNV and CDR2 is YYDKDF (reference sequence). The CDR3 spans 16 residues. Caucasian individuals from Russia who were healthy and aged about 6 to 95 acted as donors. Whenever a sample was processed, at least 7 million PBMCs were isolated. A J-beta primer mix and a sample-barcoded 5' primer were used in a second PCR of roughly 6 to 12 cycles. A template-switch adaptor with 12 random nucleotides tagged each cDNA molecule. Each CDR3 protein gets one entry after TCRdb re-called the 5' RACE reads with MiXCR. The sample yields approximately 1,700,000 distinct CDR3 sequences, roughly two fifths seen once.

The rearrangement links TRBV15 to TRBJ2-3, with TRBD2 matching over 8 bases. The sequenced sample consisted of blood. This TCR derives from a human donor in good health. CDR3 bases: TGTGCCACCAGCAGAGTTACGGGGGGGCGGACAGATACGCAGTATTTT. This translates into CATSRVTGGRTDTQYF.